The 8 T cell receptor beta chains below were found in one sample sequenced in a study of tumor-infiltrating lymphocytes in primary liver carcinoma. Blood RNA came from unsorted whole blood; germline DNA was also extracted. The researchers produced TCR beta cDNA from 500 to 550 ng total RNA with a constant-region primer. It was through three nested multiplex PCR rounds of slightly modified ARM-PCR that TCR beta libraries arose. With TRBV1-TRBV30 forward primers and a C-beta reverse primer, the first two PCR rounds were run for nine to eleven cycles each. TCRdb passed the multiplex PCR reads through MiXCR, listing each CDR3 protein once. The repertoire includes some 190,000 distinct CDR3 sequences, less than 65% of them detected once, and around 68% sits in the top ten. The sequenced sample was peripheral blood. The origin of the receptors is a man aged 40-49 years with primary liver carcinoma and hepatitis B virus infection.

In this sample, this clonotype turned up once. The chain combines TRBV28 with TRBJ1-3; TRBD1 matches 7 bases. Looked up from germline, CDR1 is MDHEN and CDR2 is SYDVKM. The CDR3 runs to 16 residues. The trim removed 3 bases at V and 0 bases at J, leaving 5 bases unmatched. CDR3 nucleotides: TGTGCCAGCAGTTTGGGACAGTCCTCCTCTGGAAACACCATATATTTT. It specifies CASSLGQSSSGNTIYF. The entire variable domain, with the rest obtained from reference TRBV28 and TRBJ1-3, is as follows: DVKVTQSSRYLVKRTGEKVFLECVQDMDHENMFWYRQDPGLGLRLIYFSYDVKMKEKGDIPEGYSVSREKKERFSLILESASTNQTSMYLCASSLGQSSSGNTIYFGEGSWLTVV.

The gene calls are TRBV10-3 and TRBJ2-2; 7 bases map to TRBD2. Trimming took 0 bases from V and 2 from J; bases not matched to a gene: 9. This CDR3 has 18 residues. Germline-derived CDR1 and CDR2 are ENHRY and SYGVKD. The CDR3 bases are TGTGCCATCAGTGAGTCTGGACTAGTGGGTTCCAACACCGGGGAGCTGTTTTTT. It is translated as CAISESGLVGSNTGELFF.

This sequence joins TRBV6-4 and TRBJ2-3; 11 nucleotides line up with TRBD2. V gave up 5 bases and J gave up 2 bases; unmatched junction bases: 3. CDR3 length: 15 amino acids. The germline V gene has CDR1 MRHNA and CDR2 SNTAGT. CDR3 nucleotides: TGTGCCAGCAGTTTACTAGCGGGAGCCACAGATACGCAGTATTTT. Its protein is CASSLLAGATDTQYF.

This clonotype appeared a few times. This rearrangement joins TRBV7-8 to TRBJ1-1; TRBD1 matches 7 bases. The V segment lost 5 bases and the J segment 0 bases; nucleotides outside the gene matches: 9. This CDR3 region has 16 residues. Germline V gene data show CDR1 as SGHVS and CDR2 as FQNEAQ. The CDR3 spells CASSPRAGGMNTEAFF. The CDR3 nucleotides are TGTGCCAGCAGCCCACGAGCAGGGGGAATGAACACTGAAGCTTTCTTT. Full variable domain (outside the CDR3, taken from reference TRBV7-8 and TRBJ1-1): GAGVSQSPRYKVAKRGQDVALRCDPISGHVSLFWYQQALGQGPEFLTYFQNEAQLDKSGLPSDRFFAERPEGSVSTLKIQRTQQEDSAVYLCASSPRAGGMNTEAFFGQGTRLTVV.

This clonotype came up a few times. J is TRBJ1-5 and V is TRBV7-9, with D uncertain. Looked up from germline, CDR1 is SEHNR and CDR2 is FQNEAQ (reference sequence). CDR3 length: 13 amino acids. V gave up 1 base and J gave up 6 bases, with 7 bases separating them. The CDR3 is CASSLGVGQPQHF. The CDR3 bases are TGTGCCAGCAGCTTAGGGGTGGGTCAGCCCCAGCATTTT.

The V call is TRBV1, the J call TRBJ2-5; the table's D call, TRBD2, has no DNA check behind it. TRBV1 is listed as a pseudogene. The CDR3 is 17 amino acids. CDR3 loop: CTSSHFPSLLAEETQYF. DNA for the CDR3: TGCACCAGCAGCCATTTCCCATCATTACTAGCGGAAGAGACCCAGTACTTC.

This clonotype was counted ten times or more. This sequence joins TRBV11-2 and TRBJ1-1; D remains ambiguous. This CDR3 is 14 amino acids long. CDR1 and CDR2 (germline): SGHAT, FQNNGV. V gave up 1 base and J gave up 1 base, with 7 bases separating them. CDR3 coding DNA: TGTGCCAGCAGCTTAGTAACCCAGAACACTGAAGCTTTCTTT. It is translated as CASSLVTQNTEAFF. Based on the CDR3 plus reference TRBV11-2 and TRBJ1-1, the full variable domain is EAGVAQSPRYKIIEKRQSVAFWCNPISGHATLYWYQQILGQGPKLLIQFQNNGVVDDSQLPKDRFSAERLKGVDSTLKIQPAKLEDSAVYLCASSLVTQNTEAFFGQGTRLTVV.

V is TRBV28 and J is TRBJ1-2; D unclear. The length of the CDR3 is 12 residues. Germline lookup yields CDR1 MDHEN and CDR2 SYDVKM. The germline V and J ends were trimmed by 2 bases and 5 bases, with 6 bases remaining between them. The CDR3 reads CASSLKAYGYTF. For the CDR3, the DNA is TGTGCCAGCAGTTTAAAGGCTTATGGCTACACCTTC.